This T cell receptor (beta chain) was observed in a study of T-cell memory formation after mild COVID-19. Study-level results: Researchers report contracting CD4+ clones mostly in CM and EM, with CD8+ clones in EMRA. Specificity for SARS-CoV-2 was not confirmed among the second-wave clones peaking on day 37.

Trimming cost V 8 bases and J 7 bases, with 14 bases left between them. This CDR3 region has 13 residues. The germline V gene has CDR1 MNHEY and CDR2 SVGEGT. This clonotype came up a few times. Its antigen is still unknown. Each CDR3 protein is one row after TCRdb ran MiXCR on the 5' RACE reads. The sample shows around 320,000 distinct CDR3 sequences, around 28% of them seen only once. The clonotype originates from an adult woman who had mild COVID-19 (a few samples of this study predate the infection). Cell type and time point are not known. The V call is TRBV6-2 or TRBV6-3, the J call TRBJ2-2, with a weak D call TRBD1 (6 bases). Material for sequencing was PBMCs or a T cell subset sorted from them (not recorded which). The CDR3 loop is CASADRDNGELFF. The CDR3 nucleotides are TGTGCCAGCGCGGACAGAGACAACGGGGAGCTGTTTTTT.